This TCR beta chain appears in the sequencing data of a study of spatial heterogeneity in lung cancer. Turning to the study itself: More than eight raw reads, on average, carried each unique TCR and UMI combination.

TCRdb called the 5' RACE reads again in MiXCR, with one record for every CDR3 protein. The top ten clones hold around a tenth of a sample with 16,000 or so distinct CDR3 sequences, 3.6% of them seen once. Time point denoted: sample taken at primary tumor resection. The donors comprised around 72 untreated early-stage non-small cell lung cancer patients. The CDR3 length is 16 residues. Germline CDR1 and CDR2: SEHNR and FQNEAQ (reference sequence). Trimming removed 1 base from V and 5 bases from J, with 17 bases in between. This clonotype appeared many times. Within a library made for alpha chains, this beta chain is off target, and its count is uninformative.

V gene TRBV7-9 combines with J gene TRBJ2-5; D might be TRBD1 (6 bases). The material sequenced was normal lung tissue next to the tumor, taken at surgery. This receptor was taken from a male donor with early-stage non-small cell lung cancer. In DNA form, the CDR3 reads TGTGCCAGCAGCTTAGAATGGTCGGCAGGGGTTGAGACCCAGTACTTC. It codes for CASSLEWSAGVETQYF.